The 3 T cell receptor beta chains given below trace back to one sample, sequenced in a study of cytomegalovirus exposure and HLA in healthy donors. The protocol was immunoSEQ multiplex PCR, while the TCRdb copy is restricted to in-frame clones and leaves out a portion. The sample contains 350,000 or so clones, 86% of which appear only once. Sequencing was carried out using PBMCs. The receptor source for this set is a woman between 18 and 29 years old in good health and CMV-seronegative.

The CDR3, as DNA: TGTGCCAGCAGCTTAGTTGCAGGGGGCGCATATGGCTACACCTTC. It encodes CASSLVAGGAYGYTF. The genes are TRBV7-2 and TRBJ1-2, with 8 bases that match TRBD1. This CDR3 region has 15 residues. V lost 1 base, J lost 5 bases, and 6 bases stayed unmatched. Looked up from germline, CDR1 is SGHTA and CDR2 is FQGNSA.

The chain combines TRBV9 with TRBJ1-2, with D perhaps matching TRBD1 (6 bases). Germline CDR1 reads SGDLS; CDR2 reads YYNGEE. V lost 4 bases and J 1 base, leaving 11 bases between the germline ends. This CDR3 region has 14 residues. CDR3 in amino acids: CASSPDSSNYGYTF. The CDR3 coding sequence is TGTGCCAGCAGCCCGGACAGCAGTAACTATGGCTACACCTTC.

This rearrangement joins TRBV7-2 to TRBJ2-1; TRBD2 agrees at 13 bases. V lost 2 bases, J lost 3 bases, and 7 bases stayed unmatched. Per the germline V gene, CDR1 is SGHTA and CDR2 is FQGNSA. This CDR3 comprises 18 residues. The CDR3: CASSLIEGTSGNYNEQFF. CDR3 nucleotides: TGTGCCAGCAGCTTAATTGAGGGGACTAGCGGGAACTACAATGAGCAGTTCTTC.